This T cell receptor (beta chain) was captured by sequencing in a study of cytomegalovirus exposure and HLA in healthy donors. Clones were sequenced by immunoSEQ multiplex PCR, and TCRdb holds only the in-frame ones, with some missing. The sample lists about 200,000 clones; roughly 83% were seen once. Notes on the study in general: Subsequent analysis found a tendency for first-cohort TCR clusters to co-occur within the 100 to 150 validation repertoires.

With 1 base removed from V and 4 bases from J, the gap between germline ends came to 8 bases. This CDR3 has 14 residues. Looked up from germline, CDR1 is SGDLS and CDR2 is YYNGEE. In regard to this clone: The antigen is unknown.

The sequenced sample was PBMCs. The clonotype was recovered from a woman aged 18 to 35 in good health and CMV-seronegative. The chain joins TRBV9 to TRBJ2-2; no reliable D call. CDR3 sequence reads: CASSVLKATGELFF. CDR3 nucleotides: TGTGCCAGCAGCGTATTAAAGGCCACCGGGGAGCTGTTTTTT.